One sample yielded the 9 T cell receptor beta chains listed below, sequenced in a study of cytomegalovirus exposure and HLA in healthy donors. Use of 60 Vbeta and 13 Jbeta primers characterized the PCR. The protocol was immunoSEQ multiplex PCR, while the TCRdb copy is restricted to in-frame clones and leaves out a portion. This sample has 100,000 or so clones, with approximately 73% found just once. The sequenced material came from PBMCs. These receptors originate from a man between 40 and 49 years old in good health and CMV-seronegative.

The chain employs TRBV11-2 and TRBJ2-5; no reliable D call. The germline CDR1 and CDR2 sequences are SGHAT and FQNNGV. V shed 6 bases and J shed 5 bases, with 13 bases lying between them. CDR3 length equals 13 residues. DNA for the CDR3: TGTGCCAGCAGTGATAGCTCCCGGGAGACCCAGTACTTC. This encodes CASSDSSRETQYF.

V gene TRBV6-5 combines with J gene TRBJ2-3; weak D call: TRBD2 (5 bases). The CDR3 has 16 amino acids. CDR1 is MNHEY and CDR2 is SVGAGI in the germline V gene. V lost 4 bases to trimming and J lost 7 bases, with 21 bases between them. The CDR3: CASSSPARVGENTQYF. The DNA for the CDR3 is TGTGCCAGCAGTTCCCCGGCGCGGGTCGGGGAAAATACGCAGTATTTT.

V and J are TRBV7-9 and TRBJ2-5; TRBD2 agrees at 8 bases. This CDR3 has 15 amino acids. V lost 5 bases, J lost 4 bases, and 9 bases stayed unmatched. Looked up from germline, CDR1 is SEHNR and CDR2 is FQNEAQ (reference sequence). In DNA, the CDR3 is TGTGCCAGCAGCGCCGTAGCGGGGCCGGGAGAGACCCAGTACTTC. It is translated as CASSAVAGPGETQYF.

The rearrangement joins TRBV7-6 to TRBJ1-5; TRBD1 matches 8 bases. This CDR3 has 15 residues. The trim removed 5 bases at V and 6 bases at J, leaving 9 bases unmatched. CDR1 and CDR2 (germline): SGHVS, FNYEAQ. CDR3 nucleotide sequence: TGTGCCAGCAGCCTCCATGGACAGGGCGCTCAGCCCCAGCATTTT. This sequence encodes CASSLHGQGAQPQHF.

This clone showed up just once. The chain joins TRBV11-2 to TRBJ1-2; D is ambiguous. This CDR3 is built from 16 residues. Per germline, CDR1 SGHAT and CDR2 FQNNGV. The ends were cut back, 2 bases at V and 0 bases at J, with 13 bases in the middle. CDR3 sequence (DNA): TGTGCCAGCAGCTTACGGGGAGAGGGTACTAACTATGGCTACACCTTC. This encodes CASSLRGEGTNYGYTF.

This chain links TRBV14 with TRBJ2-2, with a possible D match to TRBD2 (7 bases). CDR3 length equals 18 residues. With 4 bases removed from V and 4 bases from J, the gap between germline ends came to 22 bases. Germline CDR1 is SGHDN and CDR2 is FVKESK. The CDR3 protein is CASSLEIRGGRGTGELFF. CDR3 nucleotides: TGTGCCAGCAGCCTGGAGATAAGGGGGGGGCGCGGCACCGGGGAGCTGTTTTTT.

CDR3 nucleotides: TGTGCCAGCAGGGTAACAGGGTCCAATTCACCCCTCCACTTT. Amino acids: CASRVTGSNSPLHF. V is TRBV27 and J is TRBJ1-6; D is perhaps TRBD1 (6 bases). Germline CDR1 is MNHEY and CDR2 is SMNVEV (reference sequence). The CDR3 covers 14 residues. Trimming cost V 6 bases and J 7 bases, with 13 bases left between them.

The J gene is TRBJ2-3, the V gene TRBV5-1, with 8 positions matching TRBD1. This CDR3 is built from 14 residues. Per the germline V gene, CDR1 is SGHRS and CDR2 is YFSETQ. The V segment lost 4 bases and the J segment 3 bases; nucleotides outside the gene matches: 4. The CDR3 reads CASSGRTGTDTQYF. DNA for the CDR3: TGCGCCAGCAGCGGGCGGACAGGGACAGATACGCAGTATTTT. Full variable domain (missing parts from reference TRBV5-1 and TRBJ2-3): KAGVTQTPRYLIKTRGQQVTLSCSPISGHRSVSWYQQTPGQGLQFLFEYFSETQRNKGNFPGRFSGRQFSNSRSEMNVSTLELGDSALYLCASSGRTGTDTQYFGPGTRLTVL.

This chain links TRBV7-6 with TRBJ2-6; perhaps TRBD1 as D (6 bases). The CDR3 contains 18 residues. The V and J ends lost 3 bases and 0 bases respectively, with 15 bases between them. CDR1 is SGHVS, CDR2 FNYEAQ, per germline. The CDR3 region is CASSFTGYPVSGANVLTF. CDR3 in DNA: TGTGCCAGCAGCTTTACAGGGTACCCTGTCTCTGGGGCCAACGTCCTGACTTTC.